The clone carrying this T cell receptor (beta chain) was observed a handful of times. The antigen is undetermined. V dropped 8 bases and J dropped 8; count of bases not matched to a gene: 9. The CDR3 has 12 residues. Germline V lookup: CDR1 SQVTM, CDR2 ANQGSEA. Data came from immunoSEQ multiplex PCR; TCRdb stores just in-frame clones and leaves some out. This table holds 97,000 or so clones, 88% found once. Healthy donors had no documented immune events, such as infections, while sampled. The sample is drawn from a study of identifying expanded T cells in peripheral blood. General study results and limits: Clone count variance between roughly 2-week samples rose with total template count. Technical replicates showed roughly 1.2 changed clones; approximately 2 weeks approximately 15; four weeks 19.

This chain connects TRBV29-1 to TRBJ1-1; 9 positions agree with TRBD1. Sequences were obtained from blood. The sequence derives from a person aged 18-70 years in good health. The chain's CDR3 is CSSRTGESEAFF. CDR3 bases: TGCAGCTCTCGGACAGGGGAGTCCGAAGCTTTCTTT.